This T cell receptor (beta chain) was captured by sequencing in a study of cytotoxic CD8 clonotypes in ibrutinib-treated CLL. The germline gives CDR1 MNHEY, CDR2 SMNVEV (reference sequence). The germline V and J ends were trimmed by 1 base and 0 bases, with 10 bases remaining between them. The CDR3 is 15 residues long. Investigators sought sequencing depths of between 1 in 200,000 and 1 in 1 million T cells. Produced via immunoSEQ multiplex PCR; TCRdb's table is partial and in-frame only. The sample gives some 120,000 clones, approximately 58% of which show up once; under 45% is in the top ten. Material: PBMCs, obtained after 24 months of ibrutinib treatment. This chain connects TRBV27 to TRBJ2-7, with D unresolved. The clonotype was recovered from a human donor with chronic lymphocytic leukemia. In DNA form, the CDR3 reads TGTGCCAGCAGTTTATACCCGGGTAGCTCCTACGAGCAGTACTTC. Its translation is CASSLYPGSSYEQYF.